There are many counts of the clone carrying this T cell receptor (beta chain). The target antigen is unknown. The data are from a study of neurological immune-mediated disorders. Findings and limits, study-wide: When the repertoires were grouped phylogenetically, those of 18 of the 34 multiple sclerosis patients came together in a single cluster of related CDR3 sequences, which points to a possible repertoire-level signature.

Germline V gene lookup returns CDR1 DFQATT and CDR2 SNEGSKA (reference sequence). The V end lost 8 bases, the J end lost 2 bases, and 7 bases lay between the germline ends. The CDR3 is made up of 11 amino acids. The output of every sequencing run, over 190 million TCR-beta sequences, came from 15-18 subjects. TCRdb analysed the 5' RACE reads with MiXCR anew, one entry per CDR3 protein. The sample has more than 50,000 distinct CDR3 sequences, over 3.5% seen once; the top ten hold less than 2.5%. This TCR derives from a woman between 45 and 60 years old with multiple sclerosis. The sample taken for sequencing was PBMCs. The J gene is TRBJ1-3, the V gene TRBV20-1, with unresolved D. CDR3 sequence reads: CSLLAGNTIYF. CDR3 DNA: TGCAGTCTCTTAGCTGGAAACACCATATATTTT.